This entry concerns a single TCR beta chain. Sequencing used immunoSEQ multiplex PCR; TCRdb keeps in-frame clones, though not all of them. The table has 330,000 or so clones, over 80% seen once. The CDR3 loop spans 15 amino acids. Germline V gene lookup returns CDR1 MDHEN and CDR2 SYDVKM. The V segment lost 5 bases and the J segment 4 bases; nucleotides outside the gene matches: 10. The sample comes from a study of blood T cell repertoires in COVID-19. The sequence came from a man aged 30 to 39 who had recovered from COVID-19. The sequencing input was PBMCs or T cells enriched from blood (not recorded which). J is TRBJ1-2 and V is TRBV28, with 7 bases identical to TRBD1. This CDR3 reads CASSTTGSLAYGYTF. In nucleotides, the CDR3 is TGTGCCAGCAGTACGACAGGGTCGTTGGCCTATGGCTACACCTTC.